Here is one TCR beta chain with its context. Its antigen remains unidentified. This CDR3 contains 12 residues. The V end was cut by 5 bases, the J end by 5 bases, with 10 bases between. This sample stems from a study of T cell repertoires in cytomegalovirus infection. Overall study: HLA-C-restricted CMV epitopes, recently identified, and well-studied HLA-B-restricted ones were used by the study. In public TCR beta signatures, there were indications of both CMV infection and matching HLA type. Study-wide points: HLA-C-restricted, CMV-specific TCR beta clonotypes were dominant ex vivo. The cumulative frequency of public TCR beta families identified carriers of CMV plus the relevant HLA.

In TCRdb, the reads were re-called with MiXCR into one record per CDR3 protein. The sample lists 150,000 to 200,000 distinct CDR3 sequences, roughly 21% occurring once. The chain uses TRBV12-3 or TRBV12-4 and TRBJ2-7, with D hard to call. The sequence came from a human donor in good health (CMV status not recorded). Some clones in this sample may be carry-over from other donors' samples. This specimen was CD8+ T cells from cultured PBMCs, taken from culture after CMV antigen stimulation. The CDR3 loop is CASSPLGDEQYF. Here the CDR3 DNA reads TGTGCCAGCAGTCCTCTGGGTGACGAGCAGTACTTC.